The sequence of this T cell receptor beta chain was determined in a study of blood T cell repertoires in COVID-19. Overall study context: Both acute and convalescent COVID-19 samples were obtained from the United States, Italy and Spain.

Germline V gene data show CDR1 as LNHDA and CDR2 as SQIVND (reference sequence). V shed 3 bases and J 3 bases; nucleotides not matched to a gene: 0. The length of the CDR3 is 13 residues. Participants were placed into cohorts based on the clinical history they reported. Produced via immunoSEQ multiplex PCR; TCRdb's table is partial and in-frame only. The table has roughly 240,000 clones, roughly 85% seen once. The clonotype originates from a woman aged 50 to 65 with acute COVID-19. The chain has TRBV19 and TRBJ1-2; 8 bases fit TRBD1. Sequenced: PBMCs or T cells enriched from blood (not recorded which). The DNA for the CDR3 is TGTGCCAGTAGTATGGACAGGGACTATGGCTACACCTTC. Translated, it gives CASSMDRDYGYTF. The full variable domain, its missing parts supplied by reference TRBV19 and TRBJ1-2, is DGGITQSPKYLFRKEGQNVTLSCEQNLNHDAMYWYRQDPGQGLRLIYYSQIVNDFQKGDIAEGYSVSREKKESFPLTVTSAQKNPTAFYLCASSMDRDYGYTFGSGTRLTVV.